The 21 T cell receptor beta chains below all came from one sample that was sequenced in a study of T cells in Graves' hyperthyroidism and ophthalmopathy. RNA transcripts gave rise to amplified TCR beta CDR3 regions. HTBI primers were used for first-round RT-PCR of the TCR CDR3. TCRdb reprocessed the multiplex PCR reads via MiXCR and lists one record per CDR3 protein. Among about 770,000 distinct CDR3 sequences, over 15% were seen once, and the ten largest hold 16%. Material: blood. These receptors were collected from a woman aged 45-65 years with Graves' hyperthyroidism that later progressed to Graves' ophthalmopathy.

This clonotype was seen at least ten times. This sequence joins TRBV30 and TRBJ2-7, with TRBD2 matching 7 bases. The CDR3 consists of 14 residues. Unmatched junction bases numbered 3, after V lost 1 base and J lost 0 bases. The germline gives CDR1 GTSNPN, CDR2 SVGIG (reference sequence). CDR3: CAWSGGGTSYEQYF. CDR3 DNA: TGTGCCTGGAGTGGGGGGGGGACCTCCTACGAGCAGTACTTC.

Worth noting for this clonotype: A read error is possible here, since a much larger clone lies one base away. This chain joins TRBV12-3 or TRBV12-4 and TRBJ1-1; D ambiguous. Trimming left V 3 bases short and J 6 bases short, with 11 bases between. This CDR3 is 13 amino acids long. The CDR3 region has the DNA TGTGCCAGCAGTTTTCAAGTTGGGTCTGAAGCTTTCTTT. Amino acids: CASSFQVGSEAFF.

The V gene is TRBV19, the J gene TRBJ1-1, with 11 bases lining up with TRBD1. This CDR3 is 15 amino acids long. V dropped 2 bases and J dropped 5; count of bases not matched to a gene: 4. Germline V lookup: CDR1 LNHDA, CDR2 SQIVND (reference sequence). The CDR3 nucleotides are TGTGCCAGTAGTATAAAGGGACAGGGGGTGACTGAAGCTTTCTTT. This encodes CASSIKGQGVTEAFF.

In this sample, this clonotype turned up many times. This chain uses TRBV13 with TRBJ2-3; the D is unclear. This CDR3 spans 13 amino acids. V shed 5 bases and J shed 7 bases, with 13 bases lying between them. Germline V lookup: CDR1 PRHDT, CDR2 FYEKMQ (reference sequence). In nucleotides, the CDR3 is TGTGCCAGCAGCCAAACACTCAGTCATACGCAGTATTTT. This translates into CASSQTLSHTQYF. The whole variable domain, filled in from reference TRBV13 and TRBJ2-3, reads AAGVIQSPRHLIKEKRETATLKCYPIPRHDTVYWYQQGPGQDPQFLISFYEKMQSDKGSIPDRFSAQQFSDYHSELNMSSLELGDSALYFCASSQTLSHTQYFGPGTRLTVL.

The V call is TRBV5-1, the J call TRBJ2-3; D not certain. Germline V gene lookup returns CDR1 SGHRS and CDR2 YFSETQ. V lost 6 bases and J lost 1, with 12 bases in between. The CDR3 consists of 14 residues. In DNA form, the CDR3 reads TGCGCCAGCACCGACCATTATGGCACAGATACGCAGTATTTT. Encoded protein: CASTDHYGTDTQYF. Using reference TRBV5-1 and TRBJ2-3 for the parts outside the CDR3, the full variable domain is KAGVTQTPRYLIKTRGQQVTLSCSPISGHRSVSWYQQTPGQGLQFLFEYFSETQRNKGNFPGRFSGRQFSNSRSEMNVSTLELGDSALYLCASTDHYGTDTQYFGPGTRLTVL.

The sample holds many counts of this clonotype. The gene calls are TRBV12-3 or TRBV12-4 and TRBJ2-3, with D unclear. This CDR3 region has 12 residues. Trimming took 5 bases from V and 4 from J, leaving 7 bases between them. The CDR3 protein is CASSPSADTQYF. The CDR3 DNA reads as TGTGCCAGCAGTCCAAGCGCAGATACGCAGTATTTT.

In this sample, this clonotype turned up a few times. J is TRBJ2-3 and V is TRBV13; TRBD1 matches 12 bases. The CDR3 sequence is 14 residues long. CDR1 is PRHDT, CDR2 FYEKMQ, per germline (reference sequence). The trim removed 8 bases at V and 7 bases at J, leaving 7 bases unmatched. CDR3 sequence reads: CASLSGQGANTQYF. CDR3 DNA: TGTGCCAGCCTCTCGGGACAGGGGGCAAATACGCAGTATTTT. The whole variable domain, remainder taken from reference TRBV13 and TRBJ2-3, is AAGVIQSPRHLIKEKRETATLKCYPIPRHDTVYWYQQGPGQDPQFLISFYEKMQSDKGSIPDRFSAQQFSDYHSELNMSSLELGDSALYFCASLSGQGANTQYFGPGTRLTVL.

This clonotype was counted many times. The CDR3 region has the DNA TGCGCCAGCAGCCCGGATGAGGGGTCGGGCTATGGCTACACCTTC. Translation gives CASSPDEGSGYGYTF. The chain joins TRBV5-1 to TRBJ1-2, with a possible D match to TRBD1 (5 bases). Germline V lookup: CDR1 SGHRS, CDR2 YFSETQ. This CDR3 contains 15 residues. V shed 4 bases and J shed 4 bases, with 17 bases lying between them. Complete variable domain (other parts from reference TRBV5-1 and TRBJ1-2): KAGVTQTPRYLIKTRGQQVTLSCSPISGHRSVSWYQQTPGQGLQFLFEYFSETQRNKGNFPGRFSGRQFSNSRSEMNVSTLELGDSALYLCASSPDEGSGYGYTFGSGTRLTVV.

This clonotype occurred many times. CDR3 in DNA: TGTGCCAGCAAGGACACCATTCACAGCGAAGCTTTCTTT. The encoded protein is CASKDTIHSEAFF. V is TRBV13 and J is TRBJ1-1; perhaps TRBD1 as D (5 bases). The CDR3 is 13 amino acids. Germline V lookup: CDR1 PRHDT, CDR2 FYEKMQ (reference sequence). V was clipped by 7 bases and J by 8 bases, with 17 bases between them.

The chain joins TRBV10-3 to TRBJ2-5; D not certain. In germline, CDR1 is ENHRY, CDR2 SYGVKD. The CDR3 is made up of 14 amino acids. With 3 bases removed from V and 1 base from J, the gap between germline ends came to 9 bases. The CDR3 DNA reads TGTGCCATCAGTGAATGGCGGACCCAAGAGACCCAGTACTTC. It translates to CAISEWRTQETQYF.

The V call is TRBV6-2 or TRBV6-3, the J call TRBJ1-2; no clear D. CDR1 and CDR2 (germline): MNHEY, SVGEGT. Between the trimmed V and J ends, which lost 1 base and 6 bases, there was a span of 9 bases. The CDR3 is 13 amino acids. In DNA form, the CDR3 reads TGTGCCAGCAGTTACTGGCCGAGAGATGGCTACACCTTC. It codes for CASSYWPRDGYTF.

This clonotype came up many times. CDR3 in amino acids: CASSGDKEYYGYTF. The CDR3 bases are TGCGCTTCATCGGGGGATAAGGAGTACTATGGCTACACCTTC. This rearrangement joins TRBV5-1 to TRBJ1-2; possibly TRBD1 for D (5 bases). Germline-derived CDR1 and CDR2 are SGHRS and YFSETQ. The CDR3 contains 14 residues.

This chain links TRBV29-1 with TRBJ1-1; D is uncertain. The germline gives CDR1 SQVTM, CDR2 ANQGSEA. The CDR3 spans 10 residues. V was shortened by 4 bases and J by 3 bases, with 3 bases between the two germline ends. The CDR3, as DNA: TGCAGCGTTGGGGACACTGAAGCTTTCTTT. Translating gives CSVGDTEAFF.

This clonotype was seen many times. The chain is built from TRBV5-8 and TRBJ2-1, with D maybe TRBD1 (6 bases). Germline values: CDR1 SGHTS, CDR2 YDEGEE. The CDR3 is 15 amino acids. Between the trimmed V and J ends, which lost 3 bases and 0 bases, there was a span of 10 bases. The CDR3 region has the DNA TGTGCCAGCAGCTCGACAGGCCGCTCCTACAATGAGCAGTTCTTC. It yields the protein CASSSTGRSYNEQFF.

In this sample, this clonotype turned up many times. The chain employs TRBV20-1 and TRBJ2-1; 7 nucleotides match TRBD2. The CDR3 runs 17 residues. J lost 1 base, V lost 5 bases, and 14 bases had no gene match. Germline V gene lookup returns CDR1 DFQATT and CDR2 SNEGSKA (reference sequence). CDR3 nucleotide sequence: TGCAGTGCTCAACTAACACGACTAGCCCGATCCTACAATGAGCAGTTCTTC. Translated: CSAQLTRLARSYNEQFF.

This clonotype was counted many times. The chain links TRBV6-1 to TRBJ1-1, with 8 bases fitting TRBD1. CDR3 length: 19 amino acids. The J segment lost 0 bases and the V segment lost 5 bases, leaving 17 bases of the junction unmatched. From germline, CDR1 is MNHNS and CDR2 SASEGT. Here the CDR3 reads CASSLGQGLIGNMNTEAFF. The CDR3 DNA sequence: TGTGCCAGCAGTCTCGGACAGGGTCTCATCGGGAATATGAACACTGAAGCTTTCTTT.

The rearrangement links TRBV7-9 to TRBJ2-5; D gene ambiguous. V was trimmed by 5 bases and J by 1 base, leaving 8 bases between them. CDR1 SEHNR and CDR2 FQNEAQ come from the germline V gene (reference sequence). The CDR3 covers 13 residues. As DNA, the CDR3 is TGTGCCAGCAGCCAACCCATCCAAGAGACCCAGTACTTC. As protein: CASSQPIQETQYF.

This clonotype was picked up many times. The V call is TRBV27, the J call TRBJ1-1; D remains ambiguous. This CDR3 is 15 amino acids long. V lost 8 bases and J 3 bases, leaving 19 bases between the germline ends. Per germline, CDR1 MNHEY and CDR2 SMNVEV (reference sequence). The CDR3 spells CASFPLDGRDTEAFF. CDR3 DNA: TGTGCCAGCTTCCCCCTGGACGGACGGGACACTGAAGCTTTCTTT.

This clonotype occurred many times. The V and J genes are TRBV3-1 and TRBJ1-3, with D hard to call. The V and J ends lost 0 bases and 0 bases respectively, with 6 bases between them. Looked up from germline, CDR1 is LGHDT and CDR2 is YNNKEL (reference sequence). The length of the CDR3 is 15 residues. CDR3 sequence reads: CASSQDLSSGNTIYF. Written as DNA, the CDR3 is TGTGCCAGCAGCCAAGACCTCAGCTCTGGAAACACCATATATTTT. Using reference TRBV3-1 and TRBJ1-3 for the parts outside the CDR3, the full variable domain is DTAVSQTPKYLVTQMGNDKSIKCEQNLGHDTMYWYKQDSKKFLKIMFSYNNKELIINETVPNRFSPKSPDKAHLNLHINSLELGDSAVYFCASSQDLSSGNTIYFGEGSWLTVV.

The CDR3 here is CASSFGPEFSSYNSPLHF. CDR3 in DNA: TGTGCCAGCAGCTTCGGGCCTGAATTTAGCTCCTATAATTCACCCCTCCACTTT. The chain joins TRBV7-9 to TRBJ1-6; D uncertain. This CDR3 has 18 amino acids. V was trimmed by 3 bases and J by 0 bases, leaving 15 bases between them. Germline assignment: CDR1 SEHNR and CDR2 FQNEAQ (reference sequence).

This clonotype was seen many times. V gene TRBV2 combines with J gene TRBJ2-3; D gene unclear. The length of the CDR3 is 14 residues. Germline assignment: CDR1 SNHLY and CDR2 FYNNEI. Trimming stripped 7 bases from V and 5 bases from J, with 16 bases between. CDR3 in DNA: TGTGCCAGCACCGAAAACACGGCAGTAGATACGCAGTATTTT. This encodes CASTENTAVDTQYF.